The T cell receptor beta chain described here comes from a study of CD8 T cells in ankylosing spondylitis. General observations from the study: Significant enrichment of disease-linked clones was reported in matched ankylosing spondylitis synovial fluid. Ankylosing spondylitis blood appeared to be characterized by a TCR beta motif of several highly homologous variants.

This clonotype was picked up many times. Its antigen is as yet unknown. The germline V gene encodes CDR1 SGHRS and CDR2 YFSETQ. This CDR3 comprises 16 residues. V was cut by 0 bases and J by 2 bases, with 11 bases left in between. Molecular-barcoded quantitative 5'-RACE produced these TCR beta libraries. In TCRdb, the 5' RACE reads were re-called with MiXCR into one record per CDR3 protein. The sample shows approximately 140,000 distinct CDR3 sequences, roughly 7.7% of them seen only once. The sequence derives from a male donor with ankylosing spondylitis. Sample: synovial fluid, either unsorted or a sorted T cell fraction (not recorded which). This chain links TRBV5-1 with TRBJ2-2; D possibly corresponds to TRBD2 (7 bases). The CDR3: CASSLAGGLNTGELFF. CDR3 bases: TGCGCCAGCAGCTTGGCCGGGGGGCTCAACACCGGGGAGCTGTTTTTT.